The present T cell receptor beta chain was sequenced within a study of blood T cells in healthy people across ages. Background on the study: About one barcoded beta molecule per two T cells was captured by template switching. General study findings and limits: The study found TCR beta diversity correlated strongly with naive T cell percentage. Age advanced and TCR beta diversity per million T cells fell, roughly linearly.

CDR3 length: 17 residues. The V and J ends lost 2 bases and 7 bases, in that order; junction bases with no gene match: 7. Germline assignment: CDR1 ENHRY and CDR2 SYGVKD. No fewer than 5.5 micrograms of total RNA were isolated from every sample. In this sample, this clonotype turned up a few times. What it binds is unknown. Then a second PCR, running about 6 to 12 cycles, was carried out with a sample-barcoded 5' primer and a J-beta primer mix. Using its own MiXCR run on the 5' RACE reads, TCRdb lists one record per CDR3 protein. The profile shows 1.5 million to 1.8 million distinct CDR3 sequences, 40% to 45% of them singletons.

This receptor was taken from a woman between 18 and 30 years old in good health. The rearrangement links TRBV10-3 to TRBJ2-1, with 14 bases matching TRBD2. Input material: blood. The CDR3 loop is CAISERMGLAGVNEQFF. For the CDR3, the DNA is TGTGCCATCAGTGAGCGGATGGGACTAGCGGGGGTAAATGAGCAGTTCTTC.